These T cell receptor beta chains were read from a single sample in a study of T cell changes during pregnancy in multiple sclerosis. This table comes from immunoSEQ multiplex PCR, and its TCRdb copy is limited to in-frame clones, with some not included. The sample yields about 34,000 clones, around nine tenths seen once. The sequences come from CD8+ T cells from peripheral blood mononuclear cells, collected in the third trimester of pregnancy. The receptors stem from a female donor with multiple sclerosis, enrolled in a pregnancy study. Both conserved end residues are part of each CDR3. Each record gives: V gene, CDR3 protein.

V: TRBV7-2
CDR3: CASSRRTGWGPTNEKLFF

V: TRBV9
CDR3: CASSVGGSTGELFF

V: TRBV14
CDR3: CASSETDLGYTF

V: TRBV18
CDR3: CASSPRLAGAYEQYF

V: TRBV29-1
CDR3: CSAVLGANQPQHF

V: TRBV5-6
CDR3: CASSFRQGASGNTIYF

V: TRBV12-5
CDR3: CASGFGHQGTGVNEKLFF

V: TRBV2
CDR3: CASIQNTGELFF

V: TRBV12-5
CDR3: CASGFHQGGLAGELFF

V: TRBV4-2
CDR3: CASSQDGAGQPQPQHF

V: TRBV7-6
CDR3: CASSARLVPGGGEQYF

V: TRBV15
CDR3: CATSSTWGHTNQPQHF

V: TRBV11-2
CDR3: CASSPSPAEAFF

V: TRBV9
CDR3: CASSKSGGAADTQYF

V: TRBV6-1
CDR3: CASSVLGTGTQETQYF

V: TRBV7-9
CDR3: CASSLVTGSEQYF

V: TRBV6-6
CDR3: CASRNTASPNEKLFF

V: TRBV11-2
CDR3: CASSLDLGSYNEQFF

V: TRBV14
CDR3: CASSQLAGNEQFF

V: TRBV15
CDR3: CATSREGQVLDTQYF

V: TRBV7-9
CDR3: CASSLGDAGDEQFF

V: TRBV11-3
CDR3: CASSLVGAYEQYF

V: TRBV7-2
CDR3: CASSSAFSDGYTF

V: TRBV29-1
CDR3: CSVPQGNTGELFF

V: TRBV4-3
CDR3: CASSRKQGENSPLHF

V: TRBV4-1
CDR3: CASSQVAGTRTGELFF

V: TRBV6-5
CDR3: CASRTGVEYQPQHF

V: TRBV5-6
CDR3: CASSLGQASSYEQYF

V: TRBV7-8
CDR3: CASSLGPRTGDFFF

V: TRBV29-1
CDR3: CSVPSGDGYTF

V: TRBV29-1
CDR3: CSVAGTGGFNYGYTF

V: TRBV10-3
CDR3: CAISERTSGNYNEQFF

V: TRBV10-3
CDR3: CAISQAGEVSPLHF

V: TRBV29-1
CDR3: CSVESGQGYEQYF

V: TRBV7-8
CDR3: CASSLARQPYQETQYF

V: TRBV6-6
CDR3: CASSLAKRAPETQYF